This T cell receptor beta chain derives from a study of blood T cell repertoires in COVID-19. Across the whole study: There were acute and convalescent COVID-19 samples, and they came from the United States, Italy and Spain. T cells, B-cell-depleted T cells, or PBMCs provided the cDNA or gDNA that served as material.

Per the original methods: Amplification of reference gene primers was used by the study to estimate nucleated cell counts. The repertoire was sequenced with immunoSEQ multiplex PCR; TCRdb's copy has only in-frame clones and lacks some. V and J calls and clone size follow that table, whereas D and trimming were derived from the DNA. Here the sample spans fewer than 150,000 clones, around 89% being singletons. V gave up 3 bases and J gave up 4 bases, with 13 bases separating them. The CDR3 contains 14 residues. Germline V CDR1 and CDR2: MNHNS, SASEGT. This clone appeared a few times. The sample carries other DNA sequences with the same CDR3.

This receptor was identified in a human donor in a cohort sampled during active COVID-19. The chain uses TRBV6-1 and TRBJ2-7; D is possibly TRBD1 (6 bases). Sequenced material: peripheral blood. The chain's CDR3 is CASSEAGALYEQYF. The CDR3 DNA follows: TGTGCCAGCAGTGAGGCAGGGGCCCTGTACGAGCAGTACTTC.